The clone carrying this T cell receptor beta chain was counted between two and nine times. What it recognizes is unknown. The CDR3 spans 16 residues. The V and J ends lost 0 bases and 5 bases, in that order; junction bases with no gene match: 9. Germline V CDR1 and CDR2: LGHNA, YNFKEQ. This specimen comes from a study of Ad26.COV2.S vaccination and SARS-CoV-2 variants. Study-level information: Once or twice, 56 days apart, Ad26.COV2.S was delivered intramuscularly.

Study-wide results and caveats: Vaccinees and placebo recipients showed similar non-spike TCR breadth.

Treatment defined: about 20 received Ad26.COV2.S at low or high dose, single or two shots; 5 received placebo; per-sample allocation not given. On day 63 after the first injection, vaccine and placebo recipients gave samples. Profiling relied on immunoSEQ multiplex PCR, and the TCRdb table lists in-frame clones only, not all of them. The data show hundreds of thousands of clones, with about 89% seen just once and around 1.4% held by the top ten. This rearrangement joins TRBV4-2 to TRBJ2-5; 7 nucleotides align to TRBD2. This TCR was sampled from a person between 18 and 60 years old who received the Ad26.COV2.S COVID-19 vaccine or a placebo. The specimen was peripheral blood, collected in a trial of Ad26.COV2.S vaccine versus placebo. CDR3 nucleotides: TGTGCCAGCAGCCAAGACGGCGGGAGCGGAACGGAGACCCAGTACTTC. It codes for CASSQDGGSGTETQYF.